A selection of T cell receptor beta chains follows, all from one sample in a study of beta chain features in type 1 diabetes. Some clones are missing from TCRdb's copy, which holds only in-frame ones; the method was immunoSEQ multiplex PCR. There are just over 25,000 clones in the sample; almost 50% occur only once, and approximately 0.3% lies in the top ten. The sample consisted of stem cell memory CD4+ T cells from blood. The receptors here all came from a man aged 25 to 40 with type 1 diabetes. The conserved cysteine and the conserved F or W are not part of the CDR3 here. Each record gives: CDR3 length, clone size, V gene, CDR3 protein. For some rows the clone size is stated as once, few or many, or as a class when expanded; others skip it.

13,.,TRBV7-9,ASSLTSGGFGELF
10,few,TRBV9,ASSASGNEQY
13,.,TRBV6-1,ASRFSGSSYNEQF
9,.,TRBV20-1,SASVEYEQY
14,few,TRBV9,ASSVAITGGLYEQF
11,few,TRBV19,ASGSDRPYGYT
13,.,TRBV19,ASTQDSHPNTEAF
13,few,TRBV9,ASSPGGQRTGELF
12,few,TRBV6-5,ASRLGGVGNEQF
13,few,TRBV7-9,ASTGGWGGVGEQY
11,.,TRBV7-9,ASLRGRQETQY
14,.,TRBV19,ASTPGYGTINQPQH
10,few,TRBV2,ASSVKGTEAF
14,few,TRBV12-5,ASGLVLAGTTDTQY
14,.,TRBV27,ASSARTGSALNEQF
15,.,TRBV11-2,ASSRTKSGISTDTQY
13,.,TRBV6-1,ASVSQGRGNQPQH
13,few,TRBV6-5,ASSPQGAGGDEQF
14,.,TRBV7-9,ASSLETGGPSQPQH
11,few,TRBV7-9,ASSLVKGIEQY
16,few,TRBV4-1,ASSQALAGGTTGETQY
13,.,TRBV27,ASRPDRANTGELF
12,few,TRBV29-1,SATAGGPTDTQY
11,.,TRBV7-9,ASSILGQNGYT
12,.,TRBV21-1,ATPSGGLQETQY
15,.,TRBV5-6,ASSLLGTGGVNTEAF
14,.,TRBV19,ASSIDLVAGRNEQF
11,.,TRBV6-1,ASSPRDRDIQY
14,few,TRBV9,ASSVAGLAVYGEQY
16,.,TRBV7-9,ASSLNRGGFGTNEKLF
13,.,TRBV6-6,ASSPSGGQGYEQY
14,.,TRBV5-4,ASSRGLAGLQETQY
14,once,TRBV9,ASSPQLAGAHGELF
15,.,TRBV18,ASSLTVASGAGDTQY
12,.,TRBV6-5,ASGRGGAGNEQF
12,few,TRBV4-1,ASSQGDRSWAQH
15,.,TRBV10-3,AISELLAGAGSDTQY
12,few,TRBV10-3,AISESRGDQPQH
13,.,TRBV19,ASDHPSGGAGELF
11,few,TRBV29-1,SVRTGDTGELF
13,.,TRBV2,ASSVQGFAENIQY
16,.,TRBV4-1,ASSQEAPLLRGNQPQH
14,.,TRBV4-2,ASSQASPQNNYGYT
10,.,TRBV11-1,ASCLSVYEQY
14,.,TRBV6-5,ASSYSGGDTRNEQF
12,.,TRBV6-5,ASRRTGGRSPLH
13,.,TRBV18,ASSPGGEGANVLT
11,.,TRBV29-1,SVETGGQETQY
11,.,TRBV6-1,ASSAPLEKPQH
11,.,TRBV27,ASSWREVDTQY
11,.,TRBV14,ASSPQGTGELF
11,.,TRBV5-1,ASSPQDHYEQY
16,.,TRBV5-1,ASSPRTSGRTFQETQY
11,.,TRBV11-2,ASSLDRGNEQF
11,.,TRBV19,ASSIVANNEQF
11,few,TRBV9,ASSRRWDSEAF
14,.,TRBV19,ASSIDGTGDGETQY
12,.,TRBV29-1,PQGRGGYEYGYT